The 30 T cell receptor beta chains in this list originate from one sample, sequenced in a study of shared clonotypes between healthy human individuals. Measured with immunoSEQ multiplex PCR; TCRdb has only the in-frame clones, and not every one. The sample has roughly 2.2 million clones, over 85% seen once. Sequenced material: naive CD4+ T cells from PBMCs. Subset given: CD45RA+ positively selected. The receptors here all came from a man in his late teens or twenties in good health. Some clones in this sample may be carry-over from other donors' samples.

Notes on this clone: The same CDR3 arises from other DNA sequences in this sample as well. The chain uses TRBV9 and TRBJ2-1, with D unclear. This CDR3 has 12 amino acids. Per the germline V gene, CDR1 is SGDLS and CDR2 is YYNGEE. Trimming cost V 3 bases and J 1 base, with 2 bases left between them. CDR3 residues: CASSASYNEQFF. The CDR3 region has the DNA TGTGCCAGCAGCGCTTCCTACAATGAGCAGTTCTTC.

V is TRBV28 and J is TRBJ1-5; D perhaps matches TRBD1 (5 bases). The length of the CDR3 is 15 residues. V was clipped by 0 bases and J by 1 base, with 7 bases between them. CDR1 MDHEN and CDR2 SYDVKM come from the germline V gene. The CDR3 spells CASSLWAGSNQPQHF. The CDR3 nucleotides read TGTGCCAGCAGTTTATGGGCAGGGAGCAATCAGCCCCAGCATTTT. Full variable domain (outside the CDR3, taken from reference TRBV28 and TRBJ1-5): DVKVTQSSRYLVKRTGEKVFLECVQDMDHENMFWYRQDPGLGLRLIYFSYDVKMKEKGDIPEGYSVSREKKERFSLILESASTNQTSMYLCASSLWAGSNQPQHFGDGTRLSIL.

This chain joins TRBV5-1 and TRBJ2-3, with D perhaps matching TRBD1 (5 bases). This CDR3 comprises 15 residues. Germline values: CDR1 SGHRS, CDR2 YFSETQ. V lost 3 bases to trimming and J lost 5 bases, with 16 bases between them. CDR3 DNA: TGCGCCAGCAGCTACACAGGACCCTTCTTAGATACGCAGTATTTT. This sequence encodes CASSYTGPFLDTQYF. The complete variable domain, with remaining parts taken from reference TRBV5-1 and TRBJ2-3, reads KAGVTQTPRYLIKTRGQQVTLSCSPISGHRSVSWYQQTPGQGLQFLFEYFSETQRNKGNFPGRFSGRQFSNSRSEMNVSTLELGDSALYLCASSYTGPFLDTQYFGPGTRLTVL.

The rearrangement joins TRBV6-1 to TRBJ1-5, with TRBD1 matching over 7 bases. V shed 7 bases, J shed 6 bases, and the junction held 9 bases outside the gene matches. In germline, CDR1 is MNHNS, CDR2 SASEGT. CDR3 length: 14 residues. In DNA, the CDR3 is TGTGCCAGCATAAGGGGGCGCGGCAGTCAGCCCCAGCATTTT. Translation: CASIRGRGSQPQHF.

CDR3 sequence (DNA): TGTGCCACCAGCAGACCCCGAACAGGACCGAACACTGAAGCTTTCTTT. It encodes CATSRPRTGPNTEAFF. The V call is TRBV15, the J call TRBJ1-1; D is possibly TRBD1 (5 bases). Germline assignment: CDR1 LNHNV and CDR2 YYDKDF (reference sequence). Trimming removed 2 bases at V and 1 base at J, with 14 bases between. This CDR3 comprises 16 residues.

In DNA, the CDR3 is TGTGCCAGCAGTGTGACGGGCAGTGGGGATGGCGAGACCCAGTACTTC. It codes for CASSVTGSGDGETQYF. J is TRBJ2-5 and V is TRBV6-1; D is uncertain. The V end was cut by 4 bases, the J end by 5 bases, with 20 bases between. This CDR3 has 16 amino acids. Per germline, CDR1 MNHNS and CDR2 SASEGT.

This chain joins TRBV5-4 and TRBJ2-1; perhaps TRBD2 as D (5 bases). Trimming took off 1 base at V and 7 bases at J, with 18 bases between the two ends. CDR1 SGHNT and CDR2 YYREEE come from the germline V gene (reference sequence). The CDR3 totals 16 residues. CDR3: CASSLSPRGTQNEQFF. The CDR3 coding sequence is TGTGCCAGCAGCTTGTCCCCTCGGGGAACACAGAATGAGCAGTTCTTC.

On this clone: The sample has other DNA sequences that encode this CDR3 too. J is TRBJ2-5 and V is TRBV12-5; D gene unclear. V was trimmed by 2 bases and J by 1 base, leaving 5 bases between them. Germline-derived CDR1 and CDR2 are LGHNT and FRNRAP. This CDR3 spans 13 amino acids. CDR3 sequence reads: CASGLIGQETQYF. In nucleotides, the CDR3 is TGTGCTAGTGGTTTGATAGGCCAAGAGACCCAGTACTTC. Looking up the rest from reference TRBV12-5 and TRBJ2-5 gives the full variable domain: DARVTQTPRHKVTEMGQEVTMRCQPILGHNTVFWYRQTMMQGLELLAYFRNRAPLDDSGMPKDRFSAEMPDATLATLKIQPSEPRDSAVYFCASGLIGQETQYFGPGTRLLVL.

This sequence joins TRBV7-9 and TRBJ2-3; D may be TRBD1 (5 bases). Trimming took off 6 bases at V and 0 bases at J, with 16 bases between the two ends. CDR1 is SEHNR, CDR2 FQNEAQ, per germline (reference sequence). The CDR3 covers 16 residues. This chain's CDR3 is CASSLIRGPSTDTQYF. The CDR3 DNA is TGTGCCAGCAGTCTTATAAGGGGTCCTAGCACAGATACGCAGTATTTT.

The genes are TRBV2 and TRBJ2-1; TRBD2 aligns across 14 bases. CDR3 length equals 17 residues. The germline V gene has CDR1 SNHLY and CDR2 FYNNEI. V trimming: 6 bases; J trimming: 3 bases; junction bases outside the gene matches: 7. The CDR3: CASRGGTSGSYYNEQFF. In DNA form, the CDR3 reads TGTGCCAGCAGGGGGGGGACTAGCGGGAGTTACTACAATGAGCAGTTCTTC.

The chain uses TRBV19 and TRBJ2-7, with D possibly matching TRBD2 (5 bases). Trimming pared 4 bases from V and 4 bases from J, leaving 11 bases between. The length of the CDR3 is 13 residues. Germline CDR1 is LNHDA and CDR2 is SQIVND (reference sequence). The CDR3 DNA follows: TGTGCCAGTAGTAGTCAACGGGGTTACGAGCAGTACTTC. Its protein product is CASSSQRGYEQYF. Looking up the rest from reference TRBV19 and TRBJ2-7 gives the full variable domain: DGGITQSPKYLFRKEGQNVTLSCEQNLNHDAMYWYRQDPGQGLRLIYYSQIVNDFQKGDIAEGYSVSREKKESFPLTVTSAQKNPTAFYLCASSSQRGYEQYFGPGTRLTVT.

Notes on this clone: This specimen includes other DNA sequences encoding the same CDR3. The chain joins TRBV7-2 to TRBJ2-1, with TRBD2 matching over 7 bases. V shed 1 base, J shed 2 bases, and the junction held 5 bases outside the gene matches. The CDR3 length is 16 residues. Looked up from germline, CDR1 is SGHTA and CDR2 is FQGNSA. The CDR3 nucleotides read TGTGCCAGCAGCTTAGTGGGTGGGAGGGCCTACAATGAGCAGTTCTTC. Its protein product is CASSLVGGRAYNEQFF. The complete variable domain, with remaining parts taken from reference TRBV7-2 and TRBJ2-1, reads GAGVSQSPSNKVTEKGKDVELRCDPISGHTALYWYRQSLGQGLEFLIYFQGNSAPDKSGLPSDRFSAERTGGSVSTLTIQRTQQEDSAVYLCASSLVGGRAYNEQFFGPGTRLTVL.

The gene calls are TRBV4-2 and TRBJ2-6, with D uncertain. V lost 1 base and J 0 bases, leaving 4 bases between the germline ends. Germline V gene data show CDR1 as LGHNA and CDR2 as YNFKEQ. The CDR3 totals 15 residues. The CDR3 sequence is CASSQGNSGANVLTF. As DNA, the CDR3 is TGTGCCAGCAGCCAAGGGAACTCTGGGGCCAACGTCCTGACTTTC.

The chain joins TRBV28 to TRBJ2-7, with D perhaps assigned TRBD1 or TRBD2 (5 bases each). The V and J ends lost 4 bases and 3 bases respectively, with 16 bases between them. Germline V CDR1 and CDR2: MDHEN, SYDVKM. The length of the CDR3 is 15 residues. As DNA, the CDR3 is TGTGCCAGCAGTTGGTCTCAGGGAGAGCTCTACGAGCAGTACTTC. Residues: CASSWSQGELYEQYF. The full variable domain, in which reference TRBV28 and TRBJ2-7 provide the parts outside the CDR3, is DVKVTQSSRYLVKRTGEKVFLECVQDMDHENMFWYRQDPGLGLRLIYFSYDVKMKEKGDIPEGYSVSREKKERFSLILESASTNQTSMYLCASSWSQGELYEQYFGPGTRLTVT.

J is TRBJ1-1 and V is TRBV4-1, with a weak D call TRBD1 (6 bases). CDR1 MGHRA and CDR2 YSYEKL come from the germline V gene. Trimming shortened V by 1 base and J by 5 bases, and 20 bases separated the two germline ends. The CDR3 is 17 amino acids. The CDR3 DNA is TGCGCCAGCAGCCAAGTCGGACAGTTAGGGCCGGGGACTGAAGCTTTCTTT. Translated: CASSQVGQLGPGTEAFF.

The genes are TRBV4-3 and TRBJ2-2, with a tentative D call TRBD2 (7 bases). Germline lookup yields CDR1 LGHNA and CDR2 YSLEER. Trimming took off 8 bases at V and 0 bases at J, with 16 bases between the two ends. The CDR3 sequence is 16 residues long. CDR3: CASGGAGQPNTGELFF. As DNA, the CDR3 is TGCGCCAGCGGGGGGGCGGGACAACCGAACACCGGGGAGCTGTTTTTT.

J is TRBJ1-4 and V is TRBV2; D is ambiguous. CDR1 SNHLY and CDR2 FYNNEI come from the germline V gene. CDR3 length: 14 amino acids. V lost 6 bases and J 3 bases, leaving 11 bases between the germline ends. CDR3 sequence reads: CASSPMDSNEKLFF. The CDR3 bases are TGTGCCAGCAGCCCCATGGACTCTAATGAAAAACTGTTTTTT.

On this clone: This sample includes further DNA sequences coding for the same CDR3. CDR3 amino acids: CASSPSRTDTQYF. The DNA for the CDR3 is TGTGCCAGCTCACCATCGCGCACAGATACGCAGTATTTT. The V call is TRBV18, the J call TRBJ2-3; D call uncertain. Germline V gene lookup returns CDR1 KGHSH and CDR2 LQKENI. The CDR3 totals 13 residues. V lost 2 bases, J lost 1 base, and 4 bases lay in between.

J is TRBJ2-1 and V is TRBV30; 11 nucleotides line up with TRBD2. Germline CDR1 GTSNPN, CDR2 SVGIG (reference sequence). V gave up 5 bases and J gave up 10 bases; unmatched junction bases: 1. CDR3 length equals 11 residues. The CDR3 region is CAWGTSGEQFF. DNA of the CDR3: TGTGCCTGGGGGACTAGCGGAGAGCAGTTCTTC.

The chain couples TRBV6-5 to TRBJ2-7, with D unclear. The CDR3 covers 13 residues. The V end lost 7 bases, the J end lost 3 bases, and 13 bases lay between the germline ends. Germline assignment: CDR1 MNHEY and CDR2 SVGAGI. This chain's CDR3 is CASTPLVGYEQYF. For the CDR3, the DNA is TGTGCCAGCACCCCATTGGTGGGCTACGAGCAGTACTTC.

Points on this clone: Within the sample, other DNA sequences also encode this same CDR3. The chain combines TRBV28 with TRBJ2-3; possibly TRBD2 for D (6 bases). This CDR3 has 14 residues. The V end was cut by 7 bases, the J end by 3 bases, with 14 bases between. Looked up from germline, CDR1 is MDHEN and CDR2 is SYDVKM. The CDR3 spells CASIAGGSTDTQYF. The CDR3 DNA is TGTGCCAGCATCGCCGGAGGGTCGACAGATACGCAGTATTTT.

The V call is TRBV19, the J call TRBJ1-2, with a possible D match to TRBD1 (5 bases). The germline V gene has CDR1 LNHDA and CDR2 SQIVND (reference sequence). CDR3 length equals 12 residues. Trimming took 8 bases from V and 2 from J, leaving 9 bases between them. The CDR3 is CASEAGNYGYTF. The DNA for the CDR3 is TGTGCCAGTGAGGCAGGGAACTATGGCTACACCTTC.

The J gene is TRBJ2-3, the V gene TRBV7-9; 14 bases agree with TRBD2. Per the germline V gene, CDR1 is SEHNR and CDR2 is FQNEAQ (reference sequence). This CDR3 is 15 amino acids long. J was trimmed by 4 bases and V by 6 bases; bases with no gene match: 3. CDR3 region: CASSSGLAGADTQYF. CDR3 bases: TGTGCCAGCAGTTCGGGACTAGCGGGAGCAGATACGCAGTATTTT.

This clone was counted once. The CDR3 nucleotides are TGTGCCAGCAGCCTTACCGGGACAGGGGGCCCTGAGACCCAGTACTTC. Translating gives CASSLTGTGGPETQYF. This chain links TRBV2 with TRBJ2-5, with 12 positions matching TRBD1. Germline assignment: CDR1 SNHLY and CDR2 FYNNEI. V was pared by 6 bases and J by 5 bases, with 10 bases of the junction left unmatched. This CDR3 is 16 amino acids long.

The chain couples TRBV19 to TRBJ1-4; D remains unclear. The V gene lost 5 bases and the J gene lost 4 bases, with 14 bases spanning the gap. The length of the CDR3 is 15 residues. CDR1 and CDR2 from the germline V gene are LNHDA and SQIVND (reference sequence). CDR3 sequence: CASSSLGRNNEKLFF. In nucleotides, the CDR3 is TGTGCCAGTAGTTCCTTAGGGCGGAATAATGAAAAACTGTTTTTT.

The rearrangement joins TRBV9 to TRBJ2-5; D is unresolved. CDR1 is SGDLS, CDR2 YYNGEE, per germline. Trimming left V 0 bases short and J 5 bases short, with 14 bases between. The CDR3 is made up of 15 amino acids. The CDR3 sequence: CASSVDWAVGETQYF. The CDR3 DNA reads TGTGCCAGCAGCGTAGATTGGGCCGTTGGGGAGACCCAGTACTTC.

The chain joins TRBV28 to TRBJ2-7; D could derive from TRBD1 or TRBD2 (5 bases each). The germline gives CDR1 MDHEN, CDR2 SYDVKM. CDR3 length equals 15 residues. V lost 2 bases to trimming and J lost 3 bases, with 14 bases between them. CDR3 sequence reads: CASSLIDGGNYEQYF. CDR3 DNA sequence: TGTGCCAGCAGTTTAATTGATGGGGGAAACTACGAGCAGTACTTC.

Note on this clone: Other DNA sequences in this specimen translate into the identical CDR3. The V gene is TRBV5-1, the J gene TRBJ1-2; no clear D. The length of the CDR3 is 12 residues. V was trimmed by 0 bases and J by 5 bases, leaving 5 bases between them. Germline-derived CDR1 and CDR2 are SGHRS and YFSETQ. CDR3 amino acids: CASSLDRYGYTF. CDR3 in DNA: TGCGCCAGCAGCTTGGATAGATATGGCTACACCTTC.

This clone showed up just a few times. The V gene is TRBV7-9, the J gene TRBJ1-1; D perhaps matches TRBD1 (5 bases). The CDR3 covers 17 residues. The germline gives CDR1 SEHNR, CDR2 FQNEAQ (reference sequence). V was shortened by 1 base and J by 0 bases, with 15 bases between the two germline ends. The CDR3 region is CASSLEGRRAVNTEAFF. The CDR3 coding sequence is TGTGCCAGCAGCTTAGAGGGCCGCAGGGCAGTGAACACTGAAGCTTTCTTT.

The chain employs TRBV10-3 and TRBJ2-7; 9 bases align to TRBD2. This CDR3 has 13 amino acids. The V gene's germline CDR1 is ENHRY and CDR2 SYGVKD. J was trimmed by 4 bases and V by 9 bases; bases with no gene match: 7. CDR3 bases: TGTGCCATTCATAGCGGGAGCCGGTACGAGCAGTACTTC. It specifies CAIHSGSRYEQYF.